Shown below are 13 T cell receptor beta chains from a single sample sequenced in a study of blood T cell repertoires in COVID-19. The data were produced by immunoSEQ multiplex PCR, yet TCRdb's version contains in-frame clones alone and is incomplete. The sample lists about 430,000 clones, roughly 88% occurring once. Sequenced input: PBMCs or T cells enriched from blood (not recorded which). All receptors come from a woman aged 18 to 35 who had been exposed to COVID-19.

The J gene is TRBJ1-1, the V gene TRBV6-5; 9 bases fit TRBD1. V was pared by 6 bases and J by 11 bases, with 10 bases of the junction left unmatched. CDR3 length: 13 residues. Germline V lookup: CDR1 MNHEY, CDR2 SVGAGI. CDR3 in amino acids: CASSRLQGAAAFF. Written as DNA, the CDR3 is TGTGCCAGCAGCCGACTACAGGGGGCGGCGGCTTTCTTT.

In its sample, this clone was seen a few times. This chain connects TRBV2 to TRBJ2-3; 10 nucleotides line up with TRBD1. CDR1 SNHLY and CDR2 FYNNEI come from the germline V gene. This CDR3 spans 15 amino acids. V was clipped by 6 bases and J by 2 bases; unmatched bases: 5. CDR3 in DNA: TGTGCCAGCAGCCGGGACAGGGGATCCACAGATACGCAGTATTTT. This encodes CASSRDRGSTDTQYF.

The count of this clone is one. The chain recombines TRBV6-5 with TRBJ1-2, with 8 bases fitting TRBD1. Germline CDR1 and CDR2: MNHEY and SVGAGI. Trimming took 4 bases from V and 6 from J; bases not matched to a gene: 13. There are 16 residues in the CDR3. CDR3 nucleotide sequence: TGTGCCAGCAGTTTGCTTTCCAGACAGGGGCGTGATGGCTACACCTTC. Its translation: CASSLLSRQGRDGYTF.

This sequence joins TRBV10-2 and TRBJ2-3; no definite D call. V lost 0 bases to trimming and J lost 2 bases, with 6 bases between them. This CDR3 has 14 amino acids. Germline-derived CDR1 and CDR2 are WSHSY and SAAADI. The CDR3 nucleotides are TGCGCCAGCAGTGAGTCGGCTCTCACAGATACGCAGTATTTT. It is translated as CASSESALTDTQYF.

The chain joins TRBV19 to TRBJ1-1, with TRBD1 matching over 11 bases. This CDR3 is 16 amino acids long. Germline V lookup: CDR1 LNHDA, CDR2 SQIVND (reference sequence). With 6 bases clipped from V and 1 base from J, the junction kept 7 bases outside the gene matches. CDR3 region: CASRWDRGDPNTEAFF. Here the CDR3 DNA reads TGTGCCAGTAGATGGGACAGGGGGGACCCGAACACTGAAGCTTTCTTT.

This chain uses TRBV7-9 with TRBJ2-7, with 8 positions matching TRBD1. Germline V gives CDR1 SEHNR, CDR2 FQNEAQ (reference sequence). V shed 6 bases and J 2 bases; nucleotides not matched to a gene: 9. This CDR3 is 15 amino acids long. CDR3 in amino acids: CASSSTGAGAYEQYF. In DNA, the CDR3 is TGTGCCAGCAGTTCGACAGGGGCAGGAGCCTACGAGCAGTACTTC. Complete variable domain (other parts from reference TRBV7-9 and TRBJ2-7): DTGVSQNPRHKITKRGQNVTFRCDPISEHNRLYWYRQTLGQGPEFLTYFQNEAQLEKSRLLSDRFSAERPKGSFSTLEIQRTEQGDSAMYLCASSSTGAGAYEQYFGPGTRLTVT.

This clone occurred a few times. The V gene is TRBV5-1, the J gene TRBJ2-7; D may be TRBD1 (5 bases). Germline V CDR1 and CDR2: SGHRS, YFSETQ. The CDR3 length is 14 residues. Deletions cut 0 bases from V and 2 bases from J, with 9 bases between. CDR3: CASSLATRAYEQYF. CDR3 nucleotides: TGCGCCAGCAGCTTGGCCACCAGGGCCTACGAGCAGTACTTC.

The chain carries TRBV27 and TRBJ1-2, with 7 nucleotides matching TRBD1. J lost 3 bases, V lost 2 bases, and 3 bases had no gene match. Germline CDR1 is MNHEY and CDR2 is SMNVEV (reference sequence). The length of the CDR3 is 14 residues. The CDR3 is CASSLGTAHYGYTF. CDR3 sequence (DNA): TGTGCCAGCAGTTTAGGGACAGCACACTATGGCTACACCTTC.

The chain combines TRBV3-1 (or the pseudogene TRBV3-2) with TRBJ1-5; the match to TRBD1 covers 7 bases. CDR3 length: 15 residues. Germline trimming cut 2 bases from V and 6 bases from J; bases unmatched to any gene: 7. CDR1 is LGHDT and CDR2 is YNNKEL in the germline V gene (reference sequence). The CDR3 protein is CASSQTGEGVQPQHF. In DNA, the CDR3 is TGTGCCAGCAGCCAAACAGGGGAAGGGGTTCAGCCCCAGCATTTT.

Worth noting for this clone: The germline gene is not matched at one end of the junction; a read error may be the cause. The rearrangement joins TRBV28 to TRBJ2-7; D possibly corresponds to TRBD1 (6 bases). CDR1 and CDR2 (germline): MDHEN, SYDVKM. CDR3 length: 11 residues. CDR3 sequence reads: CASSYTGIVHF. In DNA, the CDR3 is TGTGCCAGCAGCTATACAGGGATAGTGCACTTC. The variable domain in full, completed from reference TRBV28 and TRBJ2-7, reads DVKVTQSSRYLVKRTGEKVFLECVQDMDHENMFWYRQDPGLGLRLIYFSYDVKMKEKGDIPEGYSVSREKKERFSLILESASTNQTSMYLCASSYTGIVHFGPGTRLTVT.

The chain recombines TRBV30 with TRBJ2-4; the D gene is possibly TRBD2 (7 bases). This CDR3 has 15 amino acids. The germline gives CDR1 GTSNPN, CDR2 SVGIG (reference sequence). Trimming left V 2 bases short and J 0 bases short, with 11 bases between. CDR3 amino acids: CAWSRGALAKNIQYF. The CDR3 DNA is TGTGCCTGGAGTCGGGGGGCATTAGCCAAAAACATTCAGTACTTC.

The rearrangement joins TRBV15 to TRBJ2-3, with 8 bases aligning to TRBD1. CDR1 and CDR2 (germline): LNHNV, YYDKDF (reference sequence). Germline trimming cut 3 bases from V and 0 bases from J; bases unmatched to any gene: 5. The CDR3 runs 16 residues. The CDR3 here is CATSRARTGSTDTQYF. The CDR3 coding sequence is TGTGCCACCAGCAGGGCCCGGACAGGGAGCACAGATACGCAGTATTTT.

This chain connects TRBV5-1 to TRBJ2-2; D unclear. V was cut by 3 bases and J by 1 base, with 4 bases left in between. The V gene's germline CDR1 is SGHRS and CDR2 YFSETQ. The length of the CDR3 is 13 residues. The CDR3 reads CASSSGNTGELFF. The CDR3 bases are TGCGCCAGCAGCTCGGGGAACACCGGGGAGCTGTTTTTT.